This is a list of T cell receptor beta chains from one sample in a study of human T cells and chemical hapten exposure. TCRdb reanalysed the RACE reads using MiXCR and keeps one entry per CDR3 protein. The table includes 70,000 to 85,000 distinct CDR3 sequences, under 10% detected once. The sample consisted of whole blood. The receptors stem from a male donor in good health. Some clones in this sample may be carry-over from other donors' samples. The CDR3 runs from the conserved cysteine through the conserved F or W. Fields, in order: V gene, CDR3 protein.

V: TRBV7-3; CDR3: CASSSQGGFTDTQYF
V: TRBV27; CDR3: CASSLGRELDEQYF
V: TRBV5-6; CDR3: CASSGYKKDTEAFF
V: TRBV12-3/TRBV12-4; CDR3: CASSRSGTGGEGEQYF
V: TRBV3-1; CDR3: CASSYPPGYEQYF
V: TRBV12-3/TRBV12-4; CDR3: CASSSRWGDEQFF
V: TRBV6-6; CDR3: CASSSRRQTYSNQPQHF
V: TRBV20-1; CDR3: CSATRQGNYNSPLHF
V: TRBV15; CDR3: CATSRTSGSYNEQFF
V: TRBV29-1; CDR3: CSVRAPRTTDTQYF
V: TRBV4-1; CDR3: CASSQDGTGENTEAFF
V: TRBV11-2; CDR3: CASSLSTGFSQETQYF
V: TRBV2; CDR3: CASSSLDREVTDTQYF
V: TRBV3-1; CDR3: CASSQDLFSETHSYEQYF
V: TRBV7-9; CDR3: CASSLAGGPQPQHF
V: TRBV9; CDR3: CASSGADGQPQHF
V: TRBV12-3/TRBV12-4; CDR3: CASSSTPSTSSYEQYF
V: TRBV11-3; CDR3: CASSPNPTERTDTQYF
V: TRBV3-1; CDR3: CASSQGVGRPEVVGEQFF
V: TRBV27; CDR3: CASSLGQGSHQPQHF
V: TRBV11-2; CDR3: CASSYSSDEQFF
V: TRBV4-2; CDR3: CASSQGRGTQETQYF